One sample yielded the 30 T cell receptor beta chains listed below, sequenced in a study of cytomegalovirus exposure and HLA in healthy donors. The repertoire was sequenced with immunoSEQ multiplex PCR; TCRdb's copy has only in-frame clones and lacks some. This sample has 250,000 to 300,000 clones, with around 86% found just once. The specimen sequenced was PBMCs. These receptors all come from a young woman in good health and CMV-seronegative.

The V and J genes are TRBV20-1 and TRBJ1-1; TRBD1 matches at 9 bases. The germline CDR1 and CDR2 sequences are DFQATT and SNEGSKA (reference sequence). The CDR3 totals 11 residues. CDR3 loop: CKGQGNTEAFF. CDR3 nucleotides: TGCAAGGGACAGGGAAACACTGAAGCTTTCTTT.

This sequence joins TRBV11-3 and TRBJ2-7, with 12 bases aligning to TRBD2. The CDR3 has 16 residues. Germline V gene lookup returns CDR1 SGHNT and CDR2 YENEEA. J was trimmed by 1 base and V by 5 bases; bases with no gene match: 6. CDR3 nucleotide sequence: TGTGCCAGCAGCGCCGGGACTAGCGGGCTTTCCTACGAGCAGTACTTC. Encoded protein: CASSAGTSGLSYEQYF.

This chain uses TRBV10-1 with TRBJ1-2, with D unclear. The CDR3 length is 13 residues. CDR1 is WNHNN and CDR2 is SYGVQD in the germline V gene (reference sequence). V lost 3 bases to trimming and J lost 5 bases, with 10 bases between them. The CDR3 coding sequence is TGCGCCAGCAGTGATAATCCCGGTTATGGCTACACCTTC. Protein: CASSDNPGYGYTF.

The chain joins TRBV6-1 to TRBJ2-7; the D gene is possibly TRBD1 (6 bases). With 7 bases removed from V and 1 base from J, the gap between germline ends came to 17 bases. The CDR3 spans 15 residues. The germline gives CDR1 MNHNS, CDR2 SASEGT. CDR3 bases: TGTGCCAGCAATCGGGAAGGGGGTTCTTCCTACGAGCAGTACTTC. Translated: CASNREGGSSYEQYF.

This clone showed up just a few times. The V call is TRBV27, the J call TRBJ2-7, with D perhaps TRBD1 (6 bases). The CDR3 is made up of 13 amino acids. Germline CDR1 reads MNHEY; CDR2 reads SMNVEV (reference sequence). Trimming left V 6 bases short and J 5 bases short, with 14 bases between. This CDR3 is CASSWGPRDEQYF. The CDR3 DNA sequence: TGTGCCAGCAGCTGGGGGCCAAGGGACGAGCAGTACTTC.

The chain joins TRBV2 to TRBJ2-2; maybe TRBD1 (6 bases). V lost 3 bases and J 7 bases, leaving 9 bases between the germline ends. This CDR3 is 13 amino acids long. From germline, CDR1 is SNHLY and CDR2 FYNNEI. Here the CDR3 reads CASSESTGGELFF. The CDR3 DNA sequence: TGTGCCAGCAGTGAGTCGACAGGCGGGGAGCTGTTTTTT.

V is TRBV5-1 and J is TRBJ2-2; TRBD1 aligns across 10 bases. Germline CDR1 and CDR2: SGHRS and YFSETQ. CDR3 length: 15 residues. V lost 2 bases to trimming and J lost 7 bases; unmatched junction nucleotides: 5. The CDR3 loop reads CASSLGQGEIGELFF. Here the CDR3 DNA reads TGCGCCAGCAGCTTAGGACAGGGGGAGATCGGGGAGCTGTTTTTT. The complete variable domain, with remaining parts taken from reference TRBV5-1 and TRBJ2-2, reads KAGVTQTPRYLIKTRGQQVTLSCSPISGHRSVSWYQQTPGQGLQFLFEYFSETQRNKGNFPGRFSGRQFSNSRSEMNVSTLELGDSALYLCASSLGQGEIGELFFGEGSRLTVL.

There are a few counts of this clone. In the same sample, other DNA sequences code for this CDR3. The V call is TRBV7-3, the J call TRBJ1-1; 7 bases are shared with TRBD1. Trimming removed 2 bases from V and 1 base from J; junction bases left unmatched: 1. CDR3 length: 14 amino acids. Per germline, CDR1 SGHTA and CDR2 FQGTGA. The CDR3, as DNA: TGTGCCAGCAGCTTAGGGACAGAGAACACTGAAGCTTTCTTT. Translating gives CASSLGTENTEAFF. Based on the CDR3 plus reference TRBV7-3 and TRBJ1-1, the full variable domain is GAGVSQTPSNKVTEKGKYVELRCDPISGHTALYWYRQSLGQGPEFLIYFQGTGAADDSGLPNDRFFAVRPEGSVSTLKIQRTERGDSAVYLCASSLGTENTEAFFGQGTRLTVV.

This clone has a single count. V gene TRBV18 combines with J gene TRBJ1-2, with TRBD1 identical over 10 bases. The CDR3 totals 15 residues. Germline CDR1 KGHSH, CDR2 LQKENI. Trimming at V came to 1 base and at J to 8 bases, leaving 7 bases not matched to a gene. Here the CDR3 DNA reads TGTGCCAGCTCACCACGACAGGGGGCTGAAAAGGGCTACACCTTC. It yields the protein CASSPRQGAEKGYTF. Using reference TRBV18 and TRBJ1-2 for the parts outside the CDR3, the full variable domain is NAGVMQNPRHLVRRRGQEARLRCSPMKGHSHVYWYRQLPEEGLKFMVYLQKENIIDESGMPKERFSAEFPKEGPSILRIQQVVRGDSAAYFCASSPRQGAEKGYTFGSGTRLTVV.

J is TRBJ1-2 and V is TRBV14; a possible D gene is TRBD1 (6 bases). Trimming removed 0 bases from V and 4 bases from J, with 12 bases in between. The CDR3 length is 15 residues. Germline CDR1 reads SGHDN; CDR2 reads FVKESK. The CDR3 region is CASSQEQGITYGYTF. DNA for the CDR3: TGTGCCAGCAGCCAAGAGCAGGGGATAACCTATGGCTACACCTTC.

The CDR3 DNA reads TGTGCCAGCAGCCAAGTGCCGGGACTAACGAACTATGAGCAGTTCTTC. It is translated as CASSQVPGLTNYEQFF. This sequence joins TRBV4-2 and TRBJ2-1; TRBD2 agrees at 7 bases. From germline, CDR1 is LGHNA and CDR2 YNFKEQ. V gave up 1 base and J gave up 8 bases; unmatched junction bases: 11. The CDR3 loop spans 16 amino acids.

V and J are TRBV5-1 and TRBJ2-3; 9 nucleotides match TRBD2. Germline CDR1 and CDR2: SGHRS and YFSETQ. V lost 4 bases, J lost 4 bases, and 10 bases stayed unmatched. This CDR3 has 16 residues. The CDR3 DNA reads TGCGCCAGCAGCCCCCCAGGCGGGAGGGCCGCAGATACGCAGTATTTT. It yields the protein CASSPPGGRAADTQYF.

The rearrangement uses TRBV27 and TRBJ2-3; 7 bases map to TRBD2. The junction had 0 bases not matched to a gene; V was cut back by 2 bases and J by 1 base. The germline V gene has CDR1 MNHEY and CDR2 SMNVEV (reference sequence). This CDR3 has 14 residues. CDR3 nucleotides: TGTGCCAGCAGTTTAGCGGGGGGCACAGATACGCAGTATTTT. It specifies CASSLAGGTDTQYF.

This clone was detected once. V and J are TRBV11-2 and TRBJ2-3; D not certain. CDR1 SGHAT and CDR2 FQNNGV come from the germline V gene. The CDR3 sequence is 14 residues long. V was pared by 2 bases and J by 2 bases, with 8 bases between. The CDR3 nucleotides read TGTGCCAGCAGCTTATATCTGGCCACAGATACGCAGTATTTT. Amino acids: CASSLYLATDTQYF.

The V call is TRBV27, the J call TRBJ2-4, with D perhaps TRBD1 (6 bases). V lost 0 bases and J lost 6, with 12 bases in between. Germline V gene sequence: CDR1 MNHEY, CDR2 SMNVEV (reference sequence). The CDR3 is 15 amino acids. CDR3 coding DNA: TGTGCCAGCAGTTTATCGGACAGCCTGAGAAACATTCAGTACTTC. Residues: CASSLSDSLRNIQYF.

The CDR3: CASSRAGTGELFF. In nucleotides, the CDR3 is TGTGCCAGCAGCCGAGCCGGGACCGGGGAGCTGTTTTTT. The chain links TRBV7-2 to TRBJ2-2; D gene ambiguous. The germline V gene encodes CDR1 SGHTA and CDR2 FQGNSA. V was clipped by 5 bases and J by 5 bases, with 9 bases between them. The CDR3 runs to 13 residues.

This chain connects TRBV28 to TRBJ1-4, with a weak D call TRBD1 (6 bases). Deletions cut 6 bases from V and 4 bases from J, with 12 bases between. CDR3 length equals 14 residues. Germline V gives CDR1 MDHEN, CDR2 SYDVKM. Written as DNA, the CDR3 is TGTGCCAGCAGAACTACAGGGTTTAATGAAAAACTGTTTTTT. Encoded protein: CASRTTGFNEKLFF. Full variable domain (remainder filled in from reference TRBV28 and TRBJ1-4): DVKVTQSSRYLVKRTGEKVFLECVQDMDHENMFWYRQDPGLGLRLIYFSYDVKMKEKGDIPEGYSVSREKKERFSLILESASTNQTSMYLCASRTTGFNEKLFFGSGTQLSVL.

This clone showed up just a few times. V usage is TRBV7-9 and J usage is TRBJ1-5; 8 positions agree with TRBD1. The CDR3 runs 15 residues. CDR1 and CDR2 (germline): SEHNR, FQNEAQ (reference sequence). V was clipped by 1 base and J by 7 bases; unmatched bases: 6. Here the CDR3 reads CASSLGSTGVQPQHF. DNA of the CDR3: TGTGCCAGCAGCTTAGGGTCGACAGGGGTGCAGCCCCAGCATTTT.

This rearrangement joins TRBV15 to TRBJ2-3, with D perhaps matching TRBD2 (6 bases). CDR1 LNHNV and CDR2 YYDKDF come from the germline V gene (reference sequence). The CDR3 is 16 residues long. Trimming cost V 5 bases and J 0 bases, with 15 bases left between them. The CDR3 reads CATSSGLISSTDTQYF. The CDR3 coding sequence is TGTGCCACCAGCTCGGGACTGATCTCTAGCACAGATACGCAGTATTTT.

In this sample, this clone turned up once. J is TRBJ2-1 and V is TRBV27; D may be TRBD2 (7 bases). The CDR3 has 16 residues. Germline CDR1 and CDR2: MNHEY and SMNVEV (reference sequence). The V end lost 6 bases, the J end lost 2 bases, and 17 bases lay between the germline ends. The DNA for the CDR3 is TGTGCCAGCAGCCCTAGGGGGGGAGTAACCTACAATGAGCAGTTCTTC. The encoded protein is CASSPRGGVTYNEQFF.

This clone was found once. This chain connects TRBV18 to TRBJ1-5; D gene uncertain. Germline V gene sequence: CDR1 KGHSH, CDR2 LQKENI. The germline V and J ends were trimmed by 6 bases and 6 bases, with 18 bases remaining between them. The CDR3 sequence is 15 residues long. CDR3 bases: TGTGCCAGCTCCCCTACCAACGGGTTGACTCAGCCCCAGCATTTT. Translation: CASSPTNGLTQPQHF.

The chain combines TRBV5-1 with TRBJ1-4, with 7 nucleotides matching TRBD1. The CDR3 totals 15 residues. Looked up from germline, CDR1 is SGHRS and CDR2 is YFSETQ. V shed 5 bases, J shed 6 bases, and the junction held 10 bases outside the gene matches. The CDR3 bases are TGCGCCAGCAGAATCACAGGGGTAGGGGATGAAAAACTGTTTTTT. It is translated as CASRITGVGDEKLFF.

The J gene is TRBJ2-1, the V gene TRBV6-5; 10 bases line up with TRBD2. CDR1 is MNHEY and CDR2 is SVGAGI in the germline V gene. The junction had 5 bases not matched to a gene; V was cut back by 2 bases and J by 7 bases. The CDR3 spans 15 residues. The CDR3 region has the DNA TGTGCCAGCAGTTACGCAGCGGGGGGGCCAAATGAGCAGTTCTTC. Protein: CASSYAAGGPNEQFF.

The V call is TRBV2, the J call TRBJ2-2; weak D call: TRBD2 (6 bases). V lost 7 bases, J lost 1 base, and 10 bases lay in between. In germline, CDR1 is SNHLY, CDR2 FYNNEI. There are 14 residues in the CDR3. The CDR3 nucleotides read TGTGCCAGCAAGCCGGGGGAGAACACCGGGGAGCTGTTTTTT. Residues: CASKPGENTGELFF.

The chain carries TRBV2 and TRBJ2-7, with D perhaps matching TRBD1 (6 bases). With 11 bases removed from V and 0 bases from J, the gap between germline ends came to 17 bases. The germline V gene has CDR1 SNHLY and CDR2 FYNNEI. The CDR3 loop spans 14 amino acids. For the CDR3, the DNA is TGTGCCCCTACCAGGACAGAGAGCTCCTACGAGCAGTACTTC. Its protein is CAPTRTESSYEQYF.

V usage is TRBV30 and J usage is TRBJ2-7, with TRBD2 identical over 11 bases. Germline CDR1 and CDR2: GTSNPN and SVGIG (reference sequence). The V segment lost 4 bases and the J segment 2 bases; nucleotides outside the gene matches: 4. This CDR3 has 14 amino acids. CDR3 DNA: TGTGCCTGGACCCAGGGACTAGCGGCCTACGAGCAGTACTTC. It codes for CAWTQGLAAYEQYF.

V and J are TRBV2 and TRBJ2-3; 10 bases are shared with TRBD2. V gave up 4 bases and J gave up 4 bases; unmatched junction bases: 2. Germline V gene lookup returns CDR1 SNHLY and CDR2 FYNNEI. This CDR3 has 14 residues. CDR3: CASSVAGGPDTQYF. The CDR3 region has the DNA TGTGCCAGCAGTGTAGCGGGAGGCCCAGATACGCAGTATTTT.

The chain carries TRBV6-6 and TRBJ1-1; D is uncertain. The V gene's germline CDR1 is MNHNY and CDR2 SVGAGI (reference sequence). Trimming pared 0 bases from V and 3 bases from J, leaving 8 bases between. The CDR3 runs 14 residues. DNA for the CDR3: TGTGCCAGCAGTTACTCGTCCGGGGACACTGAAGCTTTCTTT. Translation: CASSYSSGDTEAFF.

This rearrangement joins TRBV5-1 to TRBJ2-7, with 13 positions matching TRBD2. Looked up from germline, CDR1 is SGHRS and CDR2 is YFSETQ. The trim removed 0 bases at V and 5 bases at J, leaving 5 bases unmatched. This CDR3 contains 16 residues. The CDR3 spells CASSLGTSGSTDEQYF. The CDR3 DNA follows: TGCGCCAGCAGCTTGGGGACTAGCGGGAGCACGGACGAGCAGTACTTC.

This clone was seen just once. V is TRBV10-3 and J is TRBJ2-2; possible D gene TRBD2, 6 bases. Germline CDR1 reads ENHRY; CDR2 reads SYGVKD. Deletions cut 0 bases from V and 1 base from J, with 6 bases between. The CDR3 consists of 15 residues. Here the CDR3 reads CAISESAGNTGELFF. CDR3 nucleotides: TGTGCCATCAGTGAGTCAGCGGGGAACACCGGGGAGCTGTTTTTT.